Below, one T cell receptor (beta chain) is given with its context. The antigen it recognizes is unknown. Per-nucleotide qualities are absent, and no much larger clonotype sits a single base away. This specimen belongs to a study of CD8+ T cells in alopecia areata (dated by TCRdb to the late 2010s). A note on the overall study: Treated patients were enrolled in an open-label pilot trial of oral tofacitinib, 5 to 10 mg twice daily, for moderate-to-severe alopecia areata. Tofacitinib was given for 6 to 18 months, followed by 6 months of follow-up off drug to assess delayed response and recurrence. The SALT score, which quantifies the percentage of affected scalp surface area, was used to measure disease severity in treated patients. High-throughput TCRbeta sequencing was used to examine T cell clonal expansion in alopecia areata in both the C3H/HeJ mouse model and human patients. On the human side, TCRbeta sequencing was run on scalp tissue and on sorted CD4+ and CD8+ peripheral blood T cells from healthy controls and from alopecia areata patients with either patchy or totalis/universalis disease. Biopsies were taken from tofacitinib-treated patients at baseline and at 4 and 24 weeks of treatment, and a later scalp biopsy was taken in several of the tofacitinib-treated patients. Clonality in the scalp was compared among normal scalp (n=4), patchy alopecia areata scalp (n=8), and alopecia totalis/universalis scalp (n=8). RNA came from the PAXgene miRNA kit for fixed scalp, the miRNeasy kit for PBMCs, and the RNeasy kit for mouse skin. TCRbeta CDR3 regions were amplified by immunoSEQ multiplex PCR with 35 Vbeta forward and 13 Jbeta reverse primers. What the authors observed across the whole study: Because the treated cohort was small and had only one nonresponder, larger studies are needed to examine links between baseline CD8+ expansion and response. Many expanded lesional clones were found to persist in scalp and blood during tofacitinib treatment, and relapse after treatment cessation may be partly explained by this persistence. Higher clonality and more expanded CD8+ clones were observed in lesional scalp than in normal scalp, particularly in alopecia totalis/universalis, a finding suggestive of antigenic drive. TCR sequences shared between patients were less clear than in mice, possibly partly because of HLA diversity in the patient population. Tofacitinib significantly lowered scalp clonality and the number of expanded CD8+ clones among the top 100 scalp clones. Unlike mouse skin, where gammadelta T cells dominate, normal human skin contains resident alphabeta T cells that get sequenced too, which complicates analysis of the scalp TCR repertoire.

Library preparation employed the immunoSEQ multiplex PCR assay. For TCR sequencing, RNA was extracted from every sample and reverse transcribed into cDNA to serve as template. First-strand cDNA was synthesized with SuperScript III using a 2:1 mix of oligo-dT and random hexamers. A synthetic immune receptor repertoire was used to assess amplification bias, and residual bias was removed computationally. As for the original processing: Raw reads were preprocessed for error removal, and CDR3 was defined according to IMGT conventions as running from the conserved cysteine to phenylalanine. Clonality was computed as 1 minus the Shannon entropy, with the entropy normalized by log2 of the number of productive unique TCRs. Whether each scalp clone was CD4 or CD8 was inferred by checking scalp TCRbeta sequences against the CD4 and CD8 repertoires from sorted blood. TCRdb stores this immuneACCESS table with in-frame sequences only. Part of the clones is absent; in the studies checked, under half of the shortfall reflects unresolved V genes, and no reason is known for the rest. Clone size and V and J calls were adopted from that table, with D and trimming inferred from the DNA. Here the sample has 200,000 to 250,000 clones; about three fifths occur a single time. The ten most abundant clones make up roughly 1.5% of the sample.

This specimen's time point label, interpreted: four to five weeks on oral tofacitinib. The sample's treatment or condition label, decoded: oral pan-JAK inhibitor, 5-10 mg twice daily. From alopecia areata patients, peripheral blood was collected along with lesional scalp punch biopsies. PBMCs were separated by density centrifugation and stained for CD3, CD4 and CD8, after which CD4+ and CD8+ T cells were sorted on a FACSAria. The CDR3 sequence holds 15 residues, the cysteine and phenylalanine included. Of the read, only the CDR3 DNA is kept; its 45 bases are in frame from base 1. Cut back by 6 bases and 7 bases, the V and J ends lie 18 bases apart. CDR1 and CDR2 were assigned from the germline V gene as SNHLY and FYNNEI.

This clonotype originated in a human donor with alopecia areata. The sample here was CD4+ T cells sorted from blood, taken at week 4, from a patient treated with tofacitinib. The rearrangement joined TRBV2 to TRBJ2-2; the D gene is perhaps TRBD1, from 5 matching bases. The sequenced DNA is TGTGCCAGCAGACCTGGGTCACCAAGGGGCGGGGAGCTGTTTTTT. It codes for CASRPGSPRGGELFF.